The clone carrying this T cell receptor (beta chain) occurred a few times. This record comes from a study of identical twins. V was pared by 5 bases and J by 2 bases, with 9 bases of the junction left unmatched. CDR1 and CDR2 (germline): DFQATT, SNEGSKA (reference sequence). The CDR3 covers 15 residues. TCRdb independently ran MiXCR on the 5' RACE reads; one entry per CDR3 protein. This table has more than 600,000 distinct CDR3 sequences, 18% appearing once. The same specimen was also included in a second study, on T cells expressing NK-cell markers.

This chain links TRBV20-1 with TRBJ2-3; TRBD1 matches at 8 bases. This sequence was found in a woman aged 18-29 years in good health. The sequenced material came from PBMCs. In DNA, the CDR3 is TGCAGTGCTGGAGGGACAGGAGCCTCCACAGATACGCAGTATTTT. It is translated as CSAGGTGASTDTQYF.